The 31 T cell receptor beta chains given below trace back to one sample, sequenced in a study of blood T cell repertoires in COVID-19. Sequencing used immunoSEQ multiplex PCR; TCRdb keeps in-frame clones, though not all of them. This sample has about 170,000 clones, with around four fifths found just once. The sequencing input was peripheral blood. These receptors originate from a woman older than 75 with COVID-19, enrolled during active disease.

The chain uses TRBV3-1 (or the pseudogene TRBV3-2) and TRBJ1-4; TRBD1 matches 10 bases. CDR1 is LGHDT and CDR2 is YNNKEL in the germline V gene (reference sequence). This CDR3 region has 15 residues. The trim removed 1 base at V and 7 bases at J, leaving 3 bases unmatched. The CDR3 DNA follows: TGTGCCAGCAGCCAAGGCGGGACAGGGGTTGAAAAACTGTTTTTT. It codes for CASSQGGTGVEKLFF.

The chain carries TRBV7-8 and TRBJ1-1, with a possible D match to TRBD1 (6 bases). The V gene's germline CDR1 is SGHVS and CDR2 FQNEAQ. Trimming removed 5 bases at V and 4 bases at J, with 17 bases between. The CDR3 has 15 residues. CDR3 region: CASSGRGGRGTEAFF. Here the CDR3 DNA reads TGTGCCAGCAGCGGCCGAGGGGGTAGAGGCACTGAAGCTTTCTTT.

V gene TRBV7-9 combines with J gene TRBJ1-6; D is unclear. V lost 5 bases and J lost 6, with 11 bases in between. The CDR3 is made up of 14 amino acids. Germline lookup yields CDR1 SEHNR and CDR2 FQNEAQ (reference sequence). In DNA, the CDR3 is TGTGCCAGCAGCCGCCCCGACTCTAATTCACCCCTCCACTTT. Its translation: CASSRPDSNSPLHF.

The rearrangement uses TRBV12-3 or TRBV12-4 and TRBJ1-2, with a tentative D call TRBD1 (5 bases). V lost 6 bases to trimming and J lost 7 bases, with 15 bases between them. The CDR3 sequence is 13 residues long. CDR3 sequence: CASSPPGGFGYTF. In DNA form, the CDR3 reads TGTGCCAGCAGCCCCCCCGGGGGGTTTGGCTACACCTTC.

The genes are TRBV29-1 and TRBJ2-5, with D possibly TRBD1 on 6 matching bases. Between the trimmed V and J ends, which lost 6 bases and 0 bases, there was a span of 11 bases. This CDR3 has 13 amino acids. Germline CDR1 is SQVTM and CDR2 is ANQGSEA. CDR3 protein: CSVTGTNQETQYF. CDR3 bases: TGCAGCGTCACCGGGACAAACCAAGAGACCCAGTACTTC.

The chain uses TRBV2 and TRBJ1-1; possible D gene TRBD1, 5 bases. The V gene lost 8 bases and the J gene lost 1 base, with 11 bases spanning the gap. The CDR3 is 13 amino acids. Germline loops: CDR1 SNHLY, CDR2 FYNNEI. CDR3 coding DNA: TGTGCCAGCGGGTCGCAGGGGAACACTGAAGCTTTCTTT. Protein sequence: CASGSQGNTEAFF.

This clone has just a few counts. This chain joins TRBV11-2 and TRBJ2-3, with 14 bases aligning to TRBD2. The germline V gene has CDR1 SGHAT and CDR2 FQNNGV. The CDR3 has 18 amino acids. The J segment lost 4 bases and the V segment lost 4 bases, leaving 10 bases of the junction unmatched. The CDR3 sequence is CASSWGLAGVGGPDTQYF. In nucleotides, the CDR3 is TGTGCCAGCAGCTGGGGACTAGCGGGGGTAGGGGGCCCAGATACGCAGTATTTT.

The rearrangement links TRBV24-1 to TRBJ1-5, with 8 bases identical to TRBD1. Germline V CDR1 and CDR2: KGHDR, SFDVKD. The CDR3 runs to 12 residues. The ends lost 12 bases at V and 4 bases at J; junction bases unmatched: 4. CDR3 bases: TGTGCCTCCGGACAGGGAAATCAGCCCCAGCATTTT. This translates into CASGQGNQPQHF.

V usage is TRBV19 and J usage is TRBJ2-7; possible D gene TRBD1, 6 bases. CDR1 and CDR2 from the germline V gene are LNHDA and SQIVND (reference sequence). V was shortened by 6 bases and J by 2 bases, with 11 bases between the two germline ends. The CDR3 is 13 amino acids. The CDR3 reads CASSLRDTYEQYF. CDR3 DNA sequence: TGTGCCAGTAGCCTCCGGGACACCTACGAGCAGTACTTC.

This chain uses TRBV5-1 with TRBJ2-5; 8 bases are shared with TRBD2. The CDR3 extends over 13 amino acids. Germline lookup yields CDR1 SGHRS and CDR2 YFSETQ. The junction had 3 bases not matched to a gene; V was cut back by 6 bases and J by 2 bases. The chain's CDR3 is CASTVAGQETQYF. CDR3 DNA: TGCGCCAGCACGGTAGCGGGGCAAGAGACCCAGTACTTC. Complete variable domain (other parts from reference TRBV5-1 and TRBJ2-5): KAGVTQTPRYLIKTRGQQVTLSCSPISGHRSVSWYQQTPGQGLQFLFEYFSETQRNKGNFPGRFSGRQFSNSRSEMNVSTLELGDSALYLCASTVAGQETQYFGPGTRLLVL.

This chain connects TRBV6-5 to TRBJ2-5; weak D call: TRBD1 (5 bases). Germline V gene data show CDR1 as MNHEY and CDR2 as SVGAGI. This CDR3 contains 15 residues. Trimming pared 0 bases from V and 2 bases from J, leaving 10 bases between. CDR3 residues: CASSYSWTPQETQYF. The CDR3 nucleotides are TGTGCCAGCAGTTACTCGTGGACACCACAAGAGACCCAGTACTTC.

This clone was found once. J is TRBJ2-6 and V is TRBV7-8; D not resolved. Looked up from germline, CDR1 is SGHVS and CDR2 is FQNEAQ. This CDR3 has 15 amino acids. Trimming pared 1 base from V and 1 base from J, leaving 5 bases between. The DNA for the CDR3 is TGTGCCAGCAGCTTAGGAGGATCTGGGGCCAACGTCCTGACTTTC. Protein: CASSLGGSGANVLTF.

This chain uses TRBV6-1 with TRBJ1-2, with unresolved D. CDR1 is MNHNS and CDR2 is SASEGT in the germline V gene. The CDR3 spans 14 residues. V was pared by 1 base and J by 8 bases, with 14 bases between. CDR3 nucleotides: TGTGCCAGCAGTGAAGGGAGACTCTGGGAGGGCTACACCTTC. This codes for CASSEGRLWEGYTF.

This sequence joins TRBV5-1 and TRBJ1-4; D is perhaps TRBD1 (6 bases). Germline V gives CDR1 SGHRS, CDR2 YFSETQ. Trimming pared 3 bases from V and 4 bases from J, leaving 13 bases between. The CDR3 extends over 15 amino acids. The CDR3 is CASSSTQGSNEKLFF. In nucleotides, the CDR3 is TGCGCCAGCAGCTCCACACAGGGCAGTAATGAAAAACTGTTTTTT.

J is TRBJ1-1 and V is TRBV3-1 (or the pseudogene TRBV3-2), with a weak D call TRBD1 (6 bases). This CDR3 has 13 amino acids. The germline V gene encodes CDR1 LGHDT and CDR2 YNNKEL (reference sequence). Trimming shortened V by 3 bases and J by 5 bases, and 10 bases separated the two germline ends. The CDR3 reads CASSHLGQTEAFF. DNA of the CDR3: TGTGCCAGCAGCCACTTAGGACAGACTGAAGCTTTCTTT.

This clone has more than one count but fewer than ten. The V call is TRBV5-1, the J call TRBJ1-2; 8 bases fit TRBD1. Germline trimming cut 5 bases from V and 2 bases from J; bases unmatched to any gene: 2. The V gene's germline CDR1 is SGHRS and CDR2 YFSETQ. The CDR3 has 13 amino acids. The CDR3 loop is CASRPGGNYGYTF. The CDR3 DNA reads TGCGCCAGCAGGCCAGGGGGCAACTATGGCTACACCTTC.

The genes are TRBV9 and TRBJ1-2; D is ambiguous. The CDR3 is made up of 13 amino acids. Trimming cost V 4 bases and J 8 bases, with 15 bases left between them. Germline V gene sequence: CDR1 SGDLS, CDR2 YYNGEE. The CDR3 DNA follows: TGTGCCAGCAGCCCTTCAGGTCCTTGGGGCTACACCTTC. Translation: CASSPSGPWGYTF.

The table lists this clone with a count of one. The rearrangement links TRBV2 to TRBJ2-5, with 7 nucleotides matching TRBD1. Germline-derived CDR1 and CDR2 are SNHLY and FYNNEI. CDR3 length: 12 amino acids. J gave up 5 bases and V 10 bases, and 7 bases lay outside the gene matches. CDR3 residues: CAKQGVRETQYF. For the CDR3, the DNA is TGTGCCAAGCAGGGGGTGAGGGAGACCCAGTACTTC.

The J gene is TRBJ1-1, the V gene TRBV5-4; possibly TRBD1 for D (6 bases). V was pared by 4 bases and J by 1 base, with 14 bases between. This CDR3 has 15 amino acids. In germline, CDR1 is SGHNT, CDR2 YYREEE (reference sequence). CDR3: CASSGDPQGNTEAFF. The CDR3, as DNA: TGTGCCAGCAGCGGCGACCCACAGGGGAACACTGAAGCTTTCTTT.

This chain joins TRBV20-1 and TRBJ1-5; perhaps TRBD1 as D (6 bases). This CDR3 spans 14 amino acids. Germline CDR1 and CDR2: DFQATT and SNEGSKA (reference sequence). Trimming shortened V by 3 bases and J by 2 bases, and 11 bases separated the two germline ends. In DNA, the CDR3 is TGCAGTGCTAGTGACCCAGGGGGCAATCAGCCCCAGCATTTT. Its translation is CSASDPGGNQPQHF.

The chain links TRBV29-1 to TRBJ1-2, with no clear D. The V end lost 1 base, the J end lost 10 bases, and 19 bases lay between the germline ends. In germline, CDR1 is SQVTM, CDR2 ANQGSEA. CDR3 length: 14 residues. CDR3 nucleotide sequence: TGCAGCGTTGAAGGGCGACTGACCCCCAAGCTCTACACCTTC. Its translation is CSVEGRLTPKLYTF.

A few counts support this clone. CDR3 sequence reads: CASSLDGGSSYEQYF. The DNA of the CDR3 is TGTGCCAGCAGCTTAGACGGGGGGAGCTCCTACGAGCAGTACTTC. This chain joins TRBV7-2 and TRBJ2-7; 7 positions agree with TRBD2. The CDR3 loop spans 15 amino acids. Germline CDR1 reads SGHTA; CDR2 reads FQGNSA. V was clipped by 1 base and J by 0 bases; unmatched bases: 3.

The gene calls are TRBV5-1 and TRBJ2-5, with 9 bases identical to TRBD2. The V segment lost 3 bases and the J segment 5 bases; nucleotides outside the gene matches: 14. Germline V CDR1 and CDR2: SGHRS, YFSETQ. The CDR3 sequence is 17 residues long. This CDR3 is CASSSGTSFSGAETQYF. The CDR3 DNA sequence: TGCGCCAGCAGCTCCGGGACTAGCTTTAGTGGGGCGGAGACCCAGTACTTC.

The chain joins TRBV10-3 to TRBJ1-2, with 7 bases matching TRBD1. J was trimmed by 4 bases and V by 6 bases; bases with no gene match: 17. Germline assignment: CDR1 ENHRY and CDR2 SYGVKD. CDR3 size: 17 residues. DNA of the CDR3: TGTGCCATCAGAGCCGACTTGGGGACAGTTGATACCTATGGCTACACCTTC. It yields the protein CAIRADLGTVDTYGYTF.

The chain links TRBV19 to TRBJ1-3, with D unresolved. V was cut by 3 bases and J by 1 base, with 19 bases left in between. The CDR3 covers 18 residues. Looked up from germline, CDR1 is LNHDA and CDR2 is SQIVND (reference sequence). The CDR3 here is CASSIFDTRGGSGNTIYF. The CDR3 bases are TGTGCCAGTAGTATTTTCGACACCCGAGGAGGTTCTGGAAACACCATATATTTT.

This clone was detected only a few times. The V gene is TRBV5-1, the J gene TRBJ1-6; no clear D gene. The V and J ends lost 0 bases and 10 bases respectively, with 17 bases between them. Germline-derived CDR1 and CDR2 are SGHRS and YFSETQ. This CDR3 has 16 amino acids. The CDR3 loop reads CASSLGSPSGASPLHF. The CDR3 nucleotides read TGCGCCAGCAGCTTGGGCTCTCCCTCGGGAGCGTCACCCCTCCACTTT.

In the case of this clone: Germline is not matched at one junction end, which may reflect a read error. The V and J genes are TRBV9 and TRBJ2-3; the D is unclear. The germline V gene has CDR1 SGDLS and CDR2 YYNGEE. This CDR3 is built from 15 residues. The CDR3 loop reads CASSVFPSSTDTQYF. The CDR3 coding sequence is TGTGCCAGCAGCGTATTTCCTAGTAGCACGGATACGCAGTATTTT.

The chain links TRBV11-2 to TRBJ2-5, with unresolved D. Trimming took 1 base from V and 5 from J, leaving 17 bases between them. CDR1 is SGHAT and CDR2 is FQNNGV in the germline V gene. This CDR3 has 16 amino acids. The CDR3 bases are TGTGCCAGCAGCTTAGGGTCAGGTTTTTTATCGGAGACCCAGTACTTC. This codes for CASSLGSGFLSETQYF.

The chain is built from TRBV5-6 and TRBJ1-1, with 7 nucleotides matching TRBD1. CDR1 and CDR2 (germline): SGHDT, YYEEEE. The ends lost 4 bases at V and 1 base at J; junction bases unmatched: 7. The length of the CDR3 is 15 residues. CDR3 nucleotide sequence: TGTGCCAGCAGCGATACCGGGACAGCGAACACTGAAGCTTTCTTT. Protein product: CASSDTGTANTEAFF. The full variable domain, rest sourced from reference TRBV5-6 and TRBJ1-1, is DAGVTQSPTHLIKTRGQQVTLRCSPKSGHDTVSWYQQALGQGPQFIFQYYEEEERQRGNFPDRFSGHQFPNYSSELNVNALLLGDSALYLCASSDTGTANTEAFFGQGTRLTVV.

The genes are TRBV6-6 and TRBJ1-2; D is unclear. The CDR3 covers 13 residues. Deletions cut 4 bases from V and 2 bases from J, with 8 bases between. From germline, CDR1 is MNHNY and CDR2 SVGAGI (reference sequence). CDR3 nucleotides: TGTGCCAGCAGTTGGGAGACCAACTATGGCTACACCTTC. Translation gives CASSWETNYGYTF.

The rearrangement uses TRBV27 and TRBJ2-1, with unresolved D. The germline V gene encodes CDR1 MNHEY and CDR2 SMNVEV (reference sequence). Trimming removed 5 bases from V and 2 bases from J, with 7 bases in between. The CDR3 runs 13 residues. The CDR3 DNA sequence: TGTGCCAGCAGTCCCTCTCCCTACAATGAGCAGTTCTTC. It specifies CASSPSPYNEQFF.